The clone carrying this T cell receptor (beta chain) was counted only a few times. The antigen is unknown. The record originates from a study of CD8+ T cells in alopecia areata. Study-wide results and caveats: Only a single nonresponder existed, so baseline CD8+ expansion links stay unclear.

Noted treatment: oral pan-JAK inhibitor, 5-10 mg twice daily. RNA extraction and reverse transcription yielded cDNA as sequencing template. Using immunoSEQ multiplex PCR, the repertoire was profiled, and TCRdb retains in-frame clones only, with some absent. The sample includes 100,000 or so clones, approximately 63% of them seen just once. In germline, CDR1 is KGHSH, CDR2 LQKENI. V was cut by 3 bases and J by 5 bases, with 15 bases left in between. There are 15 residues in the CDR3. The sequence derives from a human donor with alopecia areata. The sequencing here drew on CD8+ T cells sorted from blood, taken at approximately week 61, from a patient treated with tofacitinib. The chain recombines TRBV18 with TRBJ2-3, with D tentatively TRBD2 (5 bases). The CDR3 coding sequence is TGTGCCAGCTCACCGACTGGGAGTTGGGGAGATACGCAGTATTTT. Its translation: CASSPTGSWGDTQYF.